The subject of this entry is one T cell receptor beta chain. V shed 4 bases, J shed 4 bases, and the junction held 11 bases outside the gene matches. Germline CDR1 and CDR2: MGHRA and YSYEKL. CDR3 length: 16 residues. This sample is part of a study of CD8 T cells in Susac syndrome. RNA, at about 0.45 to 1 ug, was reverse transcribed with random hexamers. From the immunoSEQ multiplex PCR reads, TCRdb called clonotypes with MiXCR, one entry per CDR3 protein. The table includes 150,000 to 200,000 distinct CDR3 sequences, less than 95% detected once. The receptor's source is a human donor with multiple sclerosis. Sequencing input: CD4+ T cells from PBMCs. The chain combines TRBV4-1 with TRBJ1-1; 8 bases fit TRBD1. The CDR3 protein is CASSLGVGTGVTEAFF. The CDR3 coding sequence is TGCGCCAGCAGCCTAGGGGTAGGGACAGGAGTCACTGAAGCTTTCTTT.